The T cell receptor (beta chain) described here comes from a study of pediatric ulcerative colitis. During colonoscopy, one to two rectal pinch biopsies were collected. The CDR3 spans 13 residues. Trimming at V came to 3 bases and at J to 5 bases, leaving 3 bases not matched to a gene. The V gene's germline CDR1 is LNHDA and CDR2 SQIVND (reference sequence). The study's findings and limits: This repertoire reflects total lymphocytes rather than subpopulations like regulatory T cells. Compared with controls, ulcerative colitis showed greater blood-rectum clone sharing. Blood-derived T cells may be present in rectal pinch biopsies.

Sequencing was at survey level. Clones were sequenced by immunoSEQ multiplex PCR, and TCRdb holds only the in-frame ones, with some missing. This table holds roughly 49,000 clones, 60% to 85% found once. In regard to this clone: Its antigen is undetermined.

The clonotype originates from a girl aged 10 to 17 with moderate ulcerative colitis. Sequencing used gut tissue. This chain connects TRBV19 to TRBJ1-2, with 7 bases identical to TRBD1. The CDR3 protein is CASSIDRVYGYTF. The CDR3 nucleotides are TGTGCCAGTAGTATCGACAGGGTATATGGCTACACCTTC.